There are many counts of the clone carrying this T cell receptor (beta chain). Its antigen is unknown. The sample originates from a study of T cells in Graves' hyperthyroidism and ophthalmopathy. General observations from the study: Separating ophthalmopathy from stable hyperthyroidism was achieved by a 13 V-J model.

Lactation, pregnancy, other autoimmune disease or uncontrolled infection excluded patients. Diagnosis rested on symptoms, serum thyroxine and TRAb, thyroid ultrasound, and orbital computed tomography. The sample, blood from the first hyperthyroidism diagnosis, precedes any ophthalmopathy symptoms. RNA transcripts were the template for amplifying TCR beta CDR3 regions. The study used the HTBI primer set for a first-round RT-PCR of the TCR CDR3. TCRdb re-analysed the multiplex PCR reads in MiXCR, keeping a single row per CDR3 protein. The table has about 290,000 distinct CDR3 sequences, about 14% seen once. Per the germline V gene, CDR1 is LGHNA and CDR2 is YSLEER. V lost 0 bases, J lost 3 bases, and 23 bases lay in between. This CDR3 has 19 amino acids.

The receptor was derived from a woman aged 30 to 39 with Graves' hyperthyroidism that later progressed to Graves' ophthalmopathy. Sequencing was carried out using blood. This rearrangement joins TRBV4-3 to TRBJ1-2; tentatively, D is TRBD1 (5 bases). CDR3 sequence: CASSQERNLGLTLHYGYTF. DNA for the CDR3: TGCGCCAGCAGCCAAGAAAGAAACCTGGGACTGACCCTTCACTATGGCTACACCTTC.